This entry features one TCR beta chain sequence. Its recognized antigen is unknown. No much larger clone exists at a distance of one base, and base qualities are not known. The data were obtained in a study of cytomegalovirus exposure and HLA in healthy donors listed by TCRdb under 2017. About the study as a whole: An earlier analysis of 587 of the donors reported roughly 300 Gb of sequence data and around 100 million unique TCR beta sequences obtained from around 180 million T cells. An early release covering just under 650 HLA-typed donors comprised about 310 gigabases of sequencing data and tens of millions of unique TCR sequences. Of the roughly 400 genotyped donors, over 65% fell in the genetic ancestry cluster associated with self-reported Caucasian donors. The study aimed to test whether signatures of past pathogen exposure could be identified by cataloging public T cell receptors. The study profiled the T cell repertoires of 500 to 800 subjects by immunosequencing and related them to cytomegalovirus serostatus. Along with the approximately 700-subject first cohort, a separate validation cohort of approximately 110 different subjects was used. High-throughput TCR immunosequencing, statistical association of individual TCRs with disease status, and machine learning were combined to predict cytomegalovirus infection status. To study patterns of TCR occurrence, a later analysis re-analyzed previously published TCR beta repertoires from around 660 donors and added high-resolution HLA genotyping. Rather than using new phenotypic data, the later analysis identified candidate immune exposures from TCR beta sequences and from how often those sequences occurred across donors. An earlier analysis of 587 of the donors used high-throughput TCR beta sequencing to judge whether each TCR beta V gene segment behaved as functional or pseudogenic. Donor age, sex, ethnicity and CMV serostatus were compiled alongside the repertoire data. A later genetic analysis took genome-wide SNP genotypes for about three fifths of the 666 donors and used that subset as a discovery cohort. Every repertoire in the discovery cohort had been generated on one and the same sequencing platform. HLA typing included class I and class II loci at four-digit resolution. The number of typed donors differed by locus: roughly 620-640 for A, B, C, DRB1 and DQB1; about 520 for DQA1; fewer than 610 for DPA1; and roughly 470 for DPB1. Roughly 5 DR-DQ haplotypes were treated as single units for association and clustering because of strong linkage in the cohort. Across approximately 420 genotyped donors of the cohort, an average of roughly 200,000 unique TCR beta nucleotide sequences per donor were sequenced, and 15% to 20% of those sequences were non-productive.

Library prep was done by the immunoSEQ multiplex PCR assay. The multiplex PCR relied on a mix of 60 forward primers for TCR Vbeta segments and 13 reverse primers for TCR Jbeta segments. A multiplex PCR assay on genomic DNA amplified the CDR3 region of rearranged TCR beta genes. The Illumina HiSeq System was used to sequence the amplified TCR beta libraries as 87-base-pair reads. Under the source paper's analysis protocol: Across the roughly 600 repertoires, a later analysis counted approximately 75 million unique TCR beta chains, some 11 million of which were shared by at least two donors. To remove PCR and sequencing errors, raw reads were error-corrected and collapsed into unique sequences using a nearest-neighbor algorithm that merged closely related sequences. CDR3 sequences were aligned to IMGT reference sequences to assign V, D and J gene segments. For a sequence to be retained, at least a six-nucleotide match to both a V gene segment and a J gene segment was required. Rearrangements were classified as productive when the CDR3 lacked stop codons and remained in frame with V and J, and all other rearrangements were classified as non-productive. Following IMGT convention, CDR3 was defined as the stretch from the second conserved V-encoded cysteine to the conserved J-encoded phenylalanine. The earlier analysis of 500 to 600 of the donors excluded sequences that lacked an unambiguous match to a single V gene segment. In an earlier analysis of 587 of the donors, V segments were called functional above 56.7% productive rearrangements and were called segregating when the between-donor standard deviation exceeded 5%. A statistical classification framework was built to diagnose cytomegalovirus status from the catalog of TCR beta chain sequences. A later analysis assigned V and J genes by comparing TCR nucleotide sequences with IMGT/GENE-DB human TR gene sequences. A later analysis assigned CDR3 sequences and most-parsimonious VDJ recombination scenarios with the TCRdist pipeline. In a later analysis, every TCR beta chain was defined by the combination of its CDR3 amino acid sequence and its V-gene family, and reads without a unique V-gene family were dropped. To address suspected cross-contamination and a sequencing artifact, a later analysis removed under 600 highly shared, low-generation-probability nucleotide sequences. A later analysis calculated a clonal expansion index for each public chain from normalized within-repertoire ranks of inferred template counts. A later analysis computed generation probabilities with a VDJ recombination model fitted to out-of-frame rearrangements, and checked the results against IGoR. Hypergeometric tests were used in a later analysis to score TCR-TCR, TCR-HLA and TCR-CMV co-occurrence, with a repertoire-size bias correction applied to the TCR pairs. To estimate false discovery rates, a later analysis permuted the HLA or CMV assignments 20 times. In a later analysis, co-occurring TCRs were grouped using DBSCAN, and TCRdist sequence similarity was added for clustering within HLA-allele-positive subsets. Repertoires with fewer than 30,000 or more than 120,000 public chains, plus five repertoires with anomalous nucleotide sharing, were excluded from co-occurrence clustering. Held by TCRdb, this immuneACCESS table contains in-frame sequences only and omits some clones. Under half of the omission traces to an unresolved V gene where checked; the cause of the rest is unknown. D and trimming come from the DNA, and the V and J calls and clone size come from that table. The sample table records some 170,000 clones; roughly four fifths of these occur just once. Roughly 4.5% of the sample is taken by the ten largest.

The cohort was made up of 500 to 850 healthy bone marrow donors. All cohort members were sampled while nominally healthy, although unrecorded immune exposures were likely present. The donor was CMV seropositive and belonged to the group of more than 250 seropositive cohort members. Every donor gave a peripheral blood sample, and the peripheral blood mononuclear cells from that sample were used for TCR beta sequencing. Genomic DNA was extracted from the blood cell samples with the Qiagen DNeasy Blood Extraction Kit. Reading the germline V gene gives CDR1 MNHEY and CDR2 SVGAGI. The CDR3 goes from the cysteine to the phenylalanine over 15 residues. Only the CDR3 DNA stays, 45 bases, in frame from base 1. V is pared back by 0 bases and J by 7 bases, with 10 bases lying between the germline termini. The paper's findings and limits, for the study overall: A cluster of highly shared sequence variants was judged likely to be a technical artifact of the sequencing pipeline. The cohort was sequenced for TCR beta chains only, and without alpha or paired-chain data the features that could be detected were limited. Because counts were too low, about 17 rarely observed V segments, including chromosome 9 orphons, were excluded from the earlier analysis of roughly 580 of the donors. Compared with the approximately 700-donor mean, donors in an Asian-associated ancestry cluster had fewer N-insertions in productive TCRs, according to a later genetic analysis. In a later analysis, HLA-associated TCR beta chains showed more clonal expansion and lower generation probabilities than non-associated chains that were equally common. Most TCR sequences were observed very rarely across donors, whereas some public TCRs were present in many individuals. Some IMGT-functional V segments, including TRBV6-2 and TRBV6-3, could not be distinguished by the 87-base-pair reads and were therefore excluded. At a false discovery rate of 0.05, a later analysis linked under 20,000 TCR beta sequences to specific HLA alleles. Because some donors lacked HLA typing at each locus, the association tests relied only on the typed subset. A total of fewer than 200 TCR beta chains were listed by the study as associated with cytomegalovirus. In an earlier analysis of 450 to 750 of the donors, most TCR beta V segments appeared in productive rearrangements about 90% or about 30% of the time, broadly matching IMGT annotations. According to the authors, the approach could potentially be generalized to other disease states and immunological phenotypes. According to a later analysis, parvovirus B19, influenza, CMV and Epstein-Barr virus appeared linked to several top co-occurrence clusters. A further reported finding was that TCR beta sequences accurately predicted the HLA-A and HLA-B alleles for most subjects in the first cohort. Linkage disequilibrium might explain the correlated functional status among segregating V segments, but an unknown experimental factor could not be excluded. The classifier was reported to diagnose cytomegalovirus status with high specificity and sensitivity in both the original cohort and the validation cohort. Presence/absence analyses assumed roughly uniform sequencing depth across donors, an assumption that may not hold. An association between a missense DCLRE1C variant and V-gene and J-gene trimming of TCR beta chains was found in a later genetic analysis and replicated in an independent cohort. CMV serostatus was the only immune exposure information available for the cohort. According to a later analysis, TCR association rates differed among HLA loci, with DRB1 alleles showing the most associated TCRs and HLA-C alleles showing the fewest. According to a later analysis, most CMV-associated TCR beta chains appeared to be HLA-restricted, and the HLA associations seemed to be driven largely by CMV exposure. When HLA alleles, especially DR and DQ, strongly co-occurred, attributing TCR associations to individual alleles was difficult. Three of the identified cytomegalovirus-associated TCR beta chains were confirmed in vitro to be specific for cytomegalovirus antigens.

The source of this sequence is a young woman in good health and CMV-seropositive. The sample was PBMCs. The sequence links TRBV6-5 to TRBJ1-6; tentative D gene TRBD1, with 5 bases matching. CDR3 region: CASSYSTGGNSPLHF. The sequenced DNA is TGTGCCAGCAGTTACTCAACGGGGGGGAATTCACCCCTCCACTTT.